These 29 T cell receptor beta chains share one sample of origin, sequenced in a study of blood T cells in healthy people across ages. Together with a sample-barcoded 5' primer, a J-beta primer mix was included in a second PCR lasting roughly 6 to 12 cycles. TCRdb re-derived calls from the 5' RACE reads in MiXCR, one entry per CDR3 protein. The sample includes hundreds of thousands of distinct CDR3 sequences, approximately 30% seen only once; the top ten take about a sixth. Sequencing was done on a sample of blood. The receptors here all came from a woman of 80 years or more in good health.

This clonotype was detected ten times or more. The DNA of the CDR3 is TGTGCCAGCAGCCAAGCGGGGGAGGGGGATGAGCAGTTCTTC. Protein sequence: CASSQAGEGDEQFF. This rearrangement joins TRBV3-1 to TRBJ2-1; TRBD2 is a possible D gene (7 bases). This CDR3 region has 14 residues. The V gene lost 1 base and the J gene lost 8 bases, with 12 bases spanning the gap. Germline CDR1 LGHDT, CDR2 YNNKEL (reference sequence).

The rearrangement uses TRBV3-1 and TRBJ2-5, with D possibly being TRBD1 or TRBD2 (6 bases each). The CDR3 spans 17 residues. The germline CDR1 and CDR2 sequences are LGHDT and YNNKEL (reference sequence). Between the trimmed V and J ends, which lost 2 bases and 5 bases, there was a span of 21 bases. In DNA, the CDR3 is TGTGCCAGCAGCCAAAGAAGAGGTCTGGTGGGGGGCGAGACCCAGTACTTC. As protein: CASSQRRGLVGGETQYF.

V and J are TRBV3-1 and TRBJ2-6; 7 bases map to TRBD1. V shed 4 bases and J 4 bases; nucleotides not matched to a gene: 7. Germline lookup yields CDR1 LGHDT and CDR2 YNNKEL (reference sequence). This CDR3 is built from 16 residues. CDR3 in amino acids: CASSPRTGGGANVLTF. CDR3 DNA sequence: TGTGCCAGCAGCCCACGGACAGGTGGCGGGGCCAACGTCCTGACTTTC.

This clonotype was detected many times. This chain uses TRBV5-1 with TRBJ2-7, with 9 bases identical to TRBD2. The germline V gene has CDR1 SGHRS and CDR2 YFSETQ. The V and J ends lost 8 bases and 2 bases, in that order; junction bases with no gene match: 11. The CDR3 sequence is 15 residues long. CDR3 sequence reads: CASSTLAGSAYEQYF. The CDR3 DNA is TGCGCCAGTTCCACTCTAGCGGGAAGTGCCTACGAGCAGTACTTC.

The rearrangement links TRBV20-1 to TRBJ1-6; no definite D call. The CDR3 covers 14 residues. V was trimmed by 1 base and J by 7 bases, leaving 11 bases between them. CDR1 and CDR2 from the germline V gene are DFQATT and SNEGSKA (reference sequence). The CDR3 is CSARAGTANSPLHF. The CDR3 nucleotides read TGCAGTGCTAGAGCAGGTACAGCCAATTCACCCCTCCACTTT.

V is TRBV4-2 and J is TRBJ1-5, with D perhaps matching TRBD1 (5 bases). Germline values: CDR1 LGHNA, CDR2 YNFKEQ. CDR3 length: 17 residues. Trimming cost V 4 bases and J 0 bases, with 16 bases left between them. CDR3 coding DNA: TGTGCCAGCAGCCCACCCTGGTCCGGGGGTAGCAATCAGCCCCAGCATTTT. Its protein is CASSPPWSGGSNQPQHF.

The sample holds many counts of this clonotype. The rearrangement uses TRBV20-1 and TRBJ1-1; TRBD1 is a possible D gene (5 bases). Trimming pared 0 bases from V and 4 bases from J, leaving 27 bases between. CDR1 DFQATT and CDR2 SNEGSKA come from the germline V gene (reference sequence). The length of the CDR3 is 19 residues. The DNA of the CDR3 is TGCAGTGCTAGAGATTTCGCCCCGTTCGGGGCGCATCTGGTCACTGAAGCTTTCTTT. Residues: CSARDFAPFGAHLVTEAFF.

This clonotype was seen repeatedly, ten times or more. This sequence joins TRBV9 and TRBJ2-7; D could derive from TRBD1 or TRBD2 (5 bases each). The CDR3 is made up of 14 amino acids. Trimming shortened V by 4 bases and J by 2 bases, and 13 bases separated the two germline ends. Germline CDR1 and CDR2: SGDLS and YYNGEE. The CDR3 loop reads CASSSSGSPYEQYF. CDR3 bases: TGTGCCAGCAGCTCATCAGGGAGCCCCTACGAGCAGTACTTC.

With regard to this clonotype: A much bigger clone sits one base away, suggesting this may be a read error. The chain carries TRBV14 and TRBJ1-5, with D possibly being TRBD1 (6 bases). The CDR3 is made up of 18 amino acids. Germline V lookup: CDR1 SGHDN, CDR2 FVKESK. This CDR3 reads CASNQDSRDNCRNQPQHF. DNA of the CDR3: TGTGCCAGCAACCAAGATTCGAGGGACAACTGTCGCAATCAGCCCCAGCATTTT.

Worth noting for this clonotype: Sequence at one end of the junction differs from germline and may be a read error. This chain links TRBV9 with TRBJ2-1; 7 bases line up with TRBD2. CDR1 SGDLS and CDR2 YYNGEE come from the germline V gene. This CDR3 contains 14 residues. Here the CDR3 DNA reads TGTGCCAACAGCGTCAGAAGCGGGGAAGAGACCCAGTTCTTC. This sequence encodes CANSVRSGEETQFF.

J is TRBJ2-7 and V is TRBV5-1, with 7 bases that match TRBD1. This CDR3 region has 15 residues. V shed 5 bases and J 0 bases; nucleotides not matched to a gene: 8. Germline V gene sequence: CDR1 SGHRS, CDR2 YFSETQ. As DNA, the CDR3 is TGCGCCAGCAGTGTTCGGGACAGCGTCTCCTACGAGCAGTACTTC. Protein: CASSVRDSVSYEQYF. Full variable domain (missing parts from reference TRBV5-1 and TRBJ2-7): KAGVTQTPRYLIKTRGQQVTLSCSPISGHRSVSWYQQTPGQGLQFLFEYFSETQRNKGNFPGRFSGRQFSNSRSEMNVSTLELGDSALYLCASSVRDSVSYEQYFGPGTRLTVT.

This clonotype was detected ten times or more. This chain uses TRBV15 with TRBJ2-7, with D possibly matching TRBD2 (6 bases). The CDR3 has 12 residues. Between the trimmed V and J ends, which lost 5 bases and 3 bases, there was a span of 8 bases. Germline values: CDR1 LNHNV, CDR2 YYDKDF (reference sequence). CDR3 nucleotides: TGTGCCACCAGCGGGGACTTCTACGAGCAGTACTTC. It codes for CATSGDFYEQYF.

The rearrangement links TRBV20-1 to TRBJ2-3, with D unresolved. Germline V gives CDR1 DFQATT, CDR2 SNEGSKA (reference sequence). V lost 7 bases to trimming and J lost 4 bases, with 12 bases between them. This CDR3 is built from 12 residues. CDR3 loop: CSVGVDADTQYF. CDR3 in DNA: TGCAGTGTCGGCGTTGATGCAGATACGCAGTATTTT.

This clonotype was seen many times. J is TRBJ2-5 and V is TRBV4-1; D call uncertain. The V gene's germline CDR1 is MGHRA and CDR2 YSYEKL. Trimming left V 0 bases short and J 0 bases short, with 8 bases between. The CDR3 extends over 15 amino acids. Written as DNA, the CDR3 is TGCGCCAGCAGCCAAGATGAGGCGGACCAAGAGACCCAGTACTTC. Translating it yields CASSQDEADQETQYF.

The rearrangement links TRBV12-3 or TRBV12-4 to TRBJ1-1; D is undetermined. The V and J ends lost 6 bases and 1 base respectively, with 15 bases between them. The CDR3 is made up of 15 amino acids. The CDR3, as DNA: TGTGCCAGCAGCCCCGCTGGGAATCGGAACACTGAAGCTTTCTTT. This translates into CASSPAGNRNTEAFF.

In its sample, this clonotype was seen a few times. The chain combines TRBV18 with TRBJ1-2, with TRBD1 matching over 9 bases. V lost 3 bases, J lost 4 bases, and 6 bases stayed unmatched. CDR3 length: 15 residues. Germline-derived CDR1 and CDR2 are KGHSH and LQKENI. CDR3 region: CASSPGTGQPYGYTF. CDR3 DNA: TGTGCCAGCTCACCCGGGACAGGGCAACCCTATGGCTACACCTTC.

The V and J genes are TRBV24-1 and TRBJ2-7, with 7 bases aligning to TRBD2. V shed 4 bases and J 2 bases; nucleotides not matched to a gene: 1. The CDR3 sequence is 13 residues long. Germline CDR1 and CDR2: KGHDR and SFDVKD. The CDR3 DNA is TGTGCCACCAGTGACGGGACTACCTACGAGCAGTACTTC. Translation gives CATSDGTTYEQYF.

Here the CDR3 DNA reads TGCGCCAGCAGCTTCATGAGTAGCGGGGCAAACGCAGATACGCAGTATTTT. Amino acids: CASSFMSSGANADTQYF. The V and J genes are TRBV5-1 and TRBJ2-3; 8 bases are shared with TRBD2. Germline-derived CDR1 and CDR2 are SGHRS and YFSETQ. This CDR3 is built from 17 residues. Trimming cost V 2 bases and J 4 bases; bases outside gene matches: 12.

This clonotype has a count of ten or more. The chain couples TRBV5-1 to TRBJ2-1, with D possibly matching TRBD2 (6 bases). Judging by the DNA end, TRBJ2-7 fits better; the J call may be wrong. This CDR3 comprises 14 residues. From germline, CDR1 is SGHRS and CDR2 YFSETQ. Written as DNA, the CDR3 is TGCGCCAGCAGATCGGGACTCTCCACAGATGAGCAGTACTTC. It is translated as CASRSGLSTDEQYF.

The chain couples TRBV6-2 or TRBV6-3 to TRBJ1-1, with D possibly being TRBD1 (5 bases). This CDR3 has 14 amino acids. Trimming removed 6 bases at V and 7 bases at J, with 18 bases between. CDR1 is MNHEY, CDR2 SVGEGT, per germline. CDR3 region: CASSPAGSSGEAFF. The CDR3 DNA reads TGTGCCAGCAGCCCTGCAGGGTCGTCGGGTGAAGCTTTCTTT.

The chain is built from TRBV7-8 and TRBJ2-1, with TRBD2 identical over 11 bases. The CDR3 loop spans 16 amino acids. The V and J ends lost 3 bases and 8 bases, in that order; junction bases with no gene match: 9. Looked up from germline, CDR1 is SGHVS and CDR2 is FQNEAQ. The CDR3 loop is CASSFGSGRAFDEQFF. CDR3 coding DNA: TGTGCCAGCAGCTTTGGTAGCGGGAGGGCATTCGATGAGCAGTTCTTC. The variable domain in full, completed from reference TRBV7-8 and TRBJ2-1, reads GAGVSQSPRYKVAKRGQDVALRCDPISGHVSLFWYQQALGQGPEFLTYFQNEAQLDKSGLPSDRFFAERPEGSVSTLKIQRTQQEDSAVYLCASSFGSGRAFDEQFFGPGTRLTVL.

This clonotype was recorded many times. The J gene is TRBJ2-5, the V gene TRBV5-1, with a tentative D call TRBD2 (5 bases). V dropped 4 bases and J dropped 4 bases, with 17 bases sitting between them. Looked up from germline, CDR1 is SGHRS and CDR2 is YFSETQ. The CDR3 consists of 15 residues. The CDR3 region is CASSDTPGLGETQYF. CDR3 in DNA: TGCGCCAGCAGCGATACACCGGGGTTAGGAGAGACCCAGTACTTC.

This clonotype was picked up many times. V usage is TRBV20-1 and J usage is TRBJ2-4; TRBD2 is a possible D gene (5 bases). With 5 bases removed from V and 0 bases from J, the gap between germline ends came to 14 bases. Germline lookup yields CDR1 DFQATT and CDR2 SNEGSKA (reference sequence). The CDR3 runs 15 residues. The CDR3 sequence is CSAESGELAKNIQYF. The CDR3 DNA sequence: TGCAGTGCTGAATCCGGGGAACTAGCCAAAAACATTCAGTACTTC.

This clonotype was counted many times. The rearrangement links TRBV27 to TRBJ2-3; D call uncertain. The germline V and J ends were trimmed by 1 base and 5 bases, with 13 bases remaining between them. CDR1 is MNHEY, CDR2 SMNVEV, per germline (reference sequence). The CDR3 length is 15 residues. The DNA for the CDR3 is TGTGCCAGCAGTTTATTATCCCCCATGGGAGATACGCAGTATTTT. It is translated as CASSLLSPMGDTQYF.

This clonotype was counted many times. The J gene is TRBJ2-3, the V gene TRBV7-2, with D unclear. The CDR3 spans 14 residues. Germline V gene data show CDR1 as SGHTA and CDR2 as FQGNSA. V lost 3 bases and J 5 bases, leaving 12 bases between the germline ends. CDR3 coding DNA: TGTGCCAGCAGCTTCAGTAACCTCGGAGATACGCAGTATTTT. It is translated as CASSFSNLGDTQYF.

This clonotype was found a few times. The chain combines TRBV18 with TRBJ1-1, with 9 bases fitting TRBD1. CDR1 KGHSH and CDR2 LQKENI come from the germline V gene. V was clipped by 4 bases and J by 1 base; unmatched bases: 4. There are 15 residues in the CDR3. The CDR3 region has the DNA TGTGCCAGCTCACTTCTACAGGGGGCGAACACTGAAGCTTTCTTT. It is translated as CASSLLQGANTEAFF. Full variable domain (rest looked up from reference TRBV18 and TRBJ1-1): NAGVMQNPRHLVRRRGQEARLRCSPMKGHSHVYWYRQLPEEGLKFMVYLQKENIIDESGMPKERFSAEFPKEGPSILRIQQVVRGDSAAYFCASSLLQGANTEAFFGQGTRLTVV.

This clonotype was seen at least ten times. The gene calls are TRBV3-1 and TRBJ2-4, with 9 bases aligning to TRBD1. The end of the DNA is better explained by TRBJ2-7, so the J call may be wrong. Germline-derived CDR1 and CDR2 are LGHDT and YNNKEL (reference sequence). The CDR3 consists of 15 residues. The CDR3 sequence is CASSEGGTGIDEQYF. DNA for the CDR3: TGTGCCAGCAGCGAGGGGGGGACAGGGATAGACGAGCAGTACTTC.

This clonotype was counted at least ten times. The chain uses TRBV5-1 and TRBJ2-3; D unresolved. Trimming stripped 0 bases from V and 3 bases from J, with 11 bases between. CDR1 SGHRS and CDR2 YFSETQ come from the germline V gene. The CDR3 loop spans 15 amino acids. The CDR3 protein is CASSLEGGKTDTQYF. The CDR3 nucleotides are TGCGCCAGCAGCTTGGAGGGTGGAAAAACAGATACGCAGTATTTT.

As DNA, the CDR3 is TGTGCCAGCGCCCGGACAGCAACTAATGAAAAACTGTTTTTT. Its translation is CASARTATNEKLFF. The chain has TRBV14 and TRBJ1-4; D may be TRBD1 (6 bases). Between the trimmed V and J ends, which lost 8 bases and 0 bases, there was a span of 10 bases. Per germline, CDR1 SGHDN and CDR2 FVKESK. CDR3 length: 14 amino acids.